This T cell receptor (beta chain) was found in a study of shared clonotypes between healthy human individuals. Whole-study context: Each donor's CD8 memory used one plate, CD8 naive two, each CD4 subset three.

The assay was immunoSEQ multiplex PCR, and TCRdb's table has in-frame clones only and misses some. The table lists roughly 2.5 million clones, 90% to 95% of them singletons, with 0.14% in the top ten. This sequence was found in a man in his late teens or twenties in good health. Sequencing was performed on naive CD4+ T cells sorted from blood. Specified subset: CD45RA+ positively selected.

CDR3 amino acids: CASGEGAADNSPLHF. The CDR3 nucleotides read TGTGCCAGCGGGGAGGGGGCCGCGGATAATTCACCCCTCCACTTT. This sequence joins TRBV9 and TRBJ1-6; 7 bases are shared with TRBD1. With 7 bases clipped from V and 5 bases from J, the junction kept 9 bases outside the gene matches. The CDR3 has 15 residues. Germline CDR1 SGDLS, CDR2 YYNGEE.